This section outlines one TCR beta chain sequence together with its context. The antigen is not known. The data are from a study of T cells expressing NK-cell markers. About the study: Serological testing identified most of the eight sequenced donors as HCMV-seropositive and one as seronegative.

Germline CDR1 is KGHSH and CDR2 is LQKENI. This CDR3 has 13 amino acids. Study findings and constraints: There were a few donors in whom these clonotypes also led the CD3+CD56-NKG2C+ fraction.

5'RACE template switching built TCR beta cDNA with unique molecular identifiers. One entry per CDR3 protein, without DNA, is what TCRdb gives after re-calling the 5' RACE reads. This sample's table reports hundreds of thousands of distinct CDR3 sequences. This chain connects TRBV18 to TRBJ2-7; TCRdb picks TRBD1, but there is no DNA to check that call. The receptor comes from a man younger than 30 in good health. Source material: blood T cells: a sorted CD56 or NKG2C T cell subset, CD4+ or CD8+ T cells, or bulk PBMC T cells (not recorded which). The CDR3 sequence is CASSPKSGAEQYF.